This TCR beta chain was obtained from a study of immune evolution from preneoplasia to lung adenocarcinoma. Study-level points and caveats: Later-stage lesions seemingly showed higher T cell density and diversity than normal lung.

Some clones are missing from TCRdb's copy, which holds only in-frame ones; the method was immunoSEQ multiplex PCR. Seen here are some 15,000 clones, roughly 80% observed once, and the top ten hold around 4%. Worth noting for this clone: Its antigen is undetermined.

The CDR3 runs to 15 residues. Trimming cost V 7 bases and J 10 bases; bases outside gene matches: 13. Germline V gene data show CDR1 as WNHNN and CDR2 as SYGVQD (reference sequence). The TCR was taken from a person aged 65-85 years with lung adenocarcinoma. This rearrangement joins TRBV10-1 to TRBJ2-1; TRBD2 aligns across 10 bases. The material sequenced was FFPE minimally invasive lung adenocarcinoma tissue. The DNA of the CDR3 is TGCGCCAGCACCGGGGGGAGCGGGGGGGCGGAGGAGCAGTTCTTC. The encoded protein is CASTGGSGGAEEQFF.